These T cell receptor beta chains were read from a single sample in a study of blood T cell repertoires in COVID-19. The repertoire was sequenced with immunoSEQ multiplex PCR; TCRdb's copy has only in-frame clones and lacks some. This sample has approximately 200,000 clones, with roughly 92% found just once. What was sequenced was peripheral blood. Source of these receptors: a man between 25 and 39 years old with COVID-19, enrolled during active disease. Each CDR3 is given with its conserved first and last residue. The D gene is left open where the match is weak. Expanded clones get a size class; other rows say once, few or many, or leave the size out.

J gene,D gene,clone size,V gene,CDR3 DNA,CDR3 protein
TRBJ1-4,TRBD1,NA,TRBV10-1,TGCGCCAGCAGTCGAACAGGGGAGGACGAAAAACTGTTTTTT,CASSRTGEDEKLFF
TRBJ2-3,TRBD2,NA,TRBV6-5,TGTGCCAGCAGTCTAGCGGGGGGGCGGGCAGATACGCAGTATTTT,CASSLAGGRADTQYF
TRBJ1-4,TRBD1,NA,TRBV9,TGTGCCAGCAGCGCCCAGGGGGCAACTAATGAAAAACTGTTTTTT,CASSAQGATNEKLFF
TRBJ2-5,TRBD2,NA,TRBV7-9,TGTGCCAGCAGCCTCCCGAGCGGGGGGCTCGGGACCCAGTACTTC,CASSLPSGGLGTQYF
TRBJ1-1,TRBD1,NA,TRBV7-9,TGTGCCAGCAGCCCCACGGGACAGGGCGGTGAAGCTTTCTTT,CASSPTGQGGEAFF
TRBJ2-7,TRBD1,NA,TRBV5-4,TGTGCCAGCAGCCTGGACAGGGTCGGCGAGCAGTACTTC,CASSLDRVGEQYF
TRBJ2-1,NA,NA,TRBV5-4,TGTGCCAGCACCCTATATAGCTCCTACAATGAGCAGTTCTTC,CASTLYSSYNEQFF
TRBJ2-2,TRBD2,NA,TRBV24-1,TGTGCCACCAGTGATCCCCGAGGGGTAGCGGGGAAACCCGGGGAGCTGTTTTTT,CATSDPRGVAGKPGELFF
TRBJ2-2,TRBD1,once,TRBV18,TGTGCCAGCTCACCCGGACAGGAGAACACCGGGGAGCTGTTTTTT,CASSPGQENTGELFF
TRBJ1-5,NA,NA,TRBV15,TGTGCCACCAGCAGTCGGGGGGGCACCCAGCCCCAGCATTTT,CATSSRGGTQPQHF
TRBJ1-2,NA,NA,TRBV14,TGTGCCAGCAGCCAAGACAGGGTTGGCTACACCTTC,CASSQDRVGYTF
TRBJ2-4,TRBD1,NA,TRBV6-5,TGTGCCAGCAGACCGCAGGGGGAGGCCAAAAACATTCAGTACTTC,CASRPQGEAKNIQYF
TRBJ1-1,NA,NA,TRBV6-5,TGTGCCAGCAGGGGGGGGCCGACTGAAGCTTTCTTT,CASRGGPTEAFF
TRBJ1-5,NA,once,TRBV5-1,TGCGCCAGCAGCTTTGCGGGGGCTAGCAATCAGCCCCAGCATTTT,CASSFAGASNQPQHF
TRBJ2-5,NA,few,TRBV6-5,TGTGCCACAAAAGCGATTGCCGAGGCCCAGTACTTC,CATKAIAEAQYF
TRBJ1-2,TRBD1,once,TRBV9,TGTGCCAGCAGCGCACGGGACAGTCCAAGTCCGGCTCGGGGCTACACCTTC,CASSARDSPSPARGYTF
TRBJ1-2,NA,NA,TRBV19,TGTGCCAGTAGTGCGGCGCGGGGGCCTCACACCTTC,CASSAARGPHTF
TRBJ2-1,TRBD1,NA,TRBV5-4,TGTGCCAGCACCCCGGGACAGGGGGCCGTAGGGTACAATGAGCAGTTCTTC,CASTPGQGAVGYNEQFF
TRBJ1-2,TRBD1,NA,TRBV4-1,TGCGCCAGCAGCCACAACCAACTCCTTGGGACAGCAACTAACTATGGCTACACCTTC,CASSHNQLLGTATNYGYTF
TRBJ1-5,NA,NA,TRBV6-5,TGTGCCAGCGGGGCTAACAATCAGCCCCAGCATTTT,CASGANNQPQHF
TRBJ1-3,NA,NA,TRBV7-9,TGTGCCAGCAGCTTAGCCGGTGCTGGTTTGGCTGGAAACACCATATATTTT,CASSLAGAGLAGNTIYF
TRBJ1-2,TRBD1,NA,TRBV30,TGTGCCTGGAGTGCCCCCCCCGGGACAGTCTATGGCTACACCTTC,CAWSAPPGTVYGYTF
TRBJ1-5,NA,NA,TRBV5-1,TGCGCCGTAAACAGGGAACCCCCTCAGCCCCAGCATTTT,CAVNREPPQPQHF
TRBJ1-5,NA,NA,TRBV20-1,TGCAGTGCTAGTCAGTCAGGGGATGGCAATCAGCCCCAGCATTTT,CSASQSGDGNQPQHF
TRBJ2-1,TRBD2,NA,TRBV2,TGTGCCAGCAGGGGGACTAGCGGGGGGGCGGACAATGAGCAGTTCTTC,CASRGTSGGADNEQFF
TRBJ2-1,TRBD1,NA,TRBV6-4,TGTGCCAGCAGCCCATACAGGGGTCAGGGCTACAATGAGCAGTTCTTC,CASSPYRGQGYNEQFF
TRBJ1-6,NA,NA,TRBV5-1,TGCGCCAGCAGCCCAAATAATTCACCCCTCCACTTT,CASSPNNSPLHF
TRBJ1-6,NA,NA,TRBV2,TGTGCCAGCAGTGAGGTAACCTTCGGTTCACCCCTCCACTTT,CASSEVTFGSPLHF
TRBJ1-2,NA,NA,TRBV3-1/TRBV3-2,TGTGCCAGCAGCCAAGGTCCGGGTAGTTATGGCTACACCTTC,CASSQGPGSYGYTF
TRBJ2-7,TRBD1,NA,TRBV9,TGTGCCAGCAGCGGCGGGACAGGGGCCCACGAGCAGTACTTC,CASSGGTGAHEQYF
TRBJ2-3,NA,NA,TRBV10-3,TGTGCCATCAGTGAGACGGGACTTACCACAGATACGCAGTATTTT,CAISETGLTTDTQYF
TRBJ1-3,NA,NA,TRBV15,TGTGCCACCAGCAGAGACAGGGGATCCGGAAACACCATATATTTT,CATSRDRGSGNTIYF
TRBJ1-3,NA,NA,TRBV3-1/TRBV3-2,TGTGCCAGCAGCCAAGATGTTGTCATAAAGGGAGGGCCTGGAAACACCATATATTTT,CASSQDVVIKGGPGNTIYF
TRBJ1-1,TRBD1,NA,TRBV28,TGTGCCAGCAGTCCCCGGGACAGCAACACTGAAGCTTTCTTT,CASSPRDSNTEAFF
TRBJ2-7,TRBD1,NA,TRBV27,TGTGCCAGCAGTTTATCTCCCCCCCCCAGGGGGTCTCCCTACGAGCAGTACTTC,CASSLSPPPRGSPYEQYF
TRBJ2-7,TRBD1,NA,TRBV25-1,TGTGCCAGCAGTGAGCCCGGGACAGGGGGCGGTGAGCAGTACTTC,CASSEPGTGGGEQYF
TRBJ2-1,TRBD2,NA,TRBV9,TGTGCCAGCGAACCTATACCTGGCGGGGGGCCTTACAATGAGCAGTTCTTC,CASEPIPGGGPYNEQFF
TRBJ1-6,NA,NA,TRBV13,TGTGCCAGCAGCTTAGGTCGGGTTTTTAGTTCACCCCTCCACTTT,CASSLGRVFSSPLHF
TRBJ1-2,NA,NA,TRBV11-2,TGTGCCAGCAGCTTAGACGACCGACCAGGCTATGGCTACACCTTC,CASSLDDRPGYGYTF
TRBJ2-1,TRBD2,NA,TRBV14,TGTGCCAGCAGCCGATATAGCGGGGACAATGAGCAGTTCTTC,CASSRYSGDNEQFF
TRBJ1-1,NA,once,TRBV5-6,TGTGCCAGCAGCCGAGGGATCTACACTGAAGCTTTCTTT,CASSRGIYTEAFF
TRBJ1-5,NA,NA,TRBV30,TGTGCCTGGAGTGCCAGGTACAATCAGCCCCAGCATTTT,CAWSARYNQPQHF